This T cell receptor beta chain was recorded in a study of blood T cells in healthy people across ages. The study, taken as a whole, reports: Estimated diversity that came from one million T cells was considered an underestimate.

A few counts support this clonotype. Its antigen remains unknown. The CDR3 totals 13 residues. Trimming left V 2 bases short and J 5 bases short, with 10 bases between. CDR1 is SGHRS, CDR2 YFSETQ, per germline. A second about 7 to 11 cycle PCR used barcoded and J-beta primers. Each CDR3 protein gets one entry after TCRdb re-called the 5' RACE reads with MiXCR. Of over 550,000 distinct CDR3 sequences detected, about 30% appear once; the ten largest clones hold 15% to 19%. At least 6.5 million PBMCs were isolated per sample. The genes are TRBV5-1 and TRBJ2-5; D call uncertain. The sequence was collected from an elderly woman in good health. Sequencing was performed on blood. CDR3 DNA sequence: TGCGCCAGCAGCTTCATACCCGAGGAGACCCAGTACTTC. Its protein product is CASSFIPEETQYF.